The entry below describes one TCR beta chain. The antigen is unknown. This specimen comes from a study of cytomegalovirus exposure and HLA in healthy donors. About the study: Ancestry clustering placed more than 80% of roughly 410 genotyped donors in the Caucasian-associated cluster. Study results and limitations: The study labeled 180 or so TCR beta chains cytomegalovirus-associated. A link between a missense DCLRE1C variant and TCR beta V- and J-gene trimming emerged from a later analysis.

The study ran its PCR with 60 Vbeta and 13 Jbeta primers. Only in-frame clones appear in the TCRdb table, and some are missing; sequencing was by immunoSEQ multiplex PCR. This sample has some 84,000 clones, with roughly 63% found just once. The CDR3 is 17 amino acids. V was clipped by 6 bases and J by 4 bases; unmatched bases: 12. Germline lookup yields CDR1 LNHDA and CDR2 SQIVND (reference sequence). The TCR originated in a middle-aged woman in good health and CMV-seropositive. The sample comprised PBMCs. The chain uses TRBV19 and TRBJ2-3, with 11 bases aligning to TRBD2. CDR3 in DNA: TGTGCCAGTAGGCCTAGCATAGCGGGAGGGCCCGCAGATACGCAGTATTTT. Encoded protein: CASRPSIAGGPADTQYF.